A single sample gave rise to the 5 T cell receptor beta chains below, sequenced in a study of vaccination and CD4 T cells after COVID-19. The antigens for these receptors are not known. The sample's treatment: roughly 11-day PBMC culture with coronavirus spike peptide pools or control peptides (ViraFEST assay). The Oncomine TCR Beta short-read assay was applied to DNA of cultured CD4+ T cells. TCRdb re-derived calls from the PCR reads in MiXCR, one entry per CDR3 protein. The sample yields under 15,000 distinct CDR3 sequences, roughly four fifths seen once. The sample consisted of CD4+ T cells from blood, cultured in vitro. The source of these receptors is a human donor who had recovered from COVID-19.

On this clonotype itself: One base away lies a much larger clone, so this may be a sequencing read error. This chain uses TRBV10-1 with TRBJ2-3; D not resolved. The J call may be in error: the DNA end matches TRBJ1-5 better. From germline, CDR1 is WNHNN and CDR2 SYGVQD (reference sequence). This CDR3 is 12 amino acids long. The CDR3 loop reads CASIRSRTAQHF. The CDR3 nucleotides read TGCGCCAGCATAAGATCCCGCACCGCGCAGCATTTT.

V gene TRBV28 combines with J gene TRBJ1-2, with D perhaps matching TRBD1 (5 bases). The CDR3 loop spans 13 amino acids. CDR1 and CDR2 (germline): MDHEN, SYDVKM. The V gene lost 4 bases and the J gene lost 8 bases, with 14 bases spanning the gap. The chain's CDR3 is CASSWEGPGGYTF. CDR3 nucleotide sequence: TGTGCCAGCAGTTGGGAGGGGCCCGGAGGCTACACCTTC.

The chain couples TRBV20-1 to TRBJ2-1; no definite D call. The CDR3 has 16 residues. V was clipped by 0 bases and J by 0 bases, with 12 bases between them. Germline V gene sequence: CDR1 DFQATT, CDR2 SNEGSKA (reference sequence). CDR3: CSARDQVQSSYNEQFF. The CDR3 DNA reads as TGCAGTGCTAGAGATCAGGTGCAGAGCTCCTACAATGAGCAGTTCTTC.

The chain employs TRBV7-3 and TRBJ2-2, with 9 bases aligning to TRBD1. This CDR3 has 17 residues. The germline gives CDR1 SGHTA, CDR2 FQGTGA. V trimming: 6 bases; J trimming: 4 bases; junction bases outside the gene matches: 12. As DNA, the CDR3 is TGTGCCAGCAGGAACCCTTCTGGGACAGGGCTCACCGGGGAGCTGTTTTTT. Protein: CASRNPSGTGLTGELFF.

The chain is built from TRBV6-1 and TRBJ1-1, with TRBD1 matching 9 bases. This CDR3 spans 15 amino acids. J was trimmed by 1 base and V by 5 bases; bases with no gene match: 5. Germline V gives CDR1 MNHNS, CDR2 SASEGT. Here the CDR3 reads CASSPQGAGNTEAFF. For the CDR3, the DNA is TGTGCCAGCAGTCCACAGGGGGCCGGGAACACTGAAGCTTTCTTT.